The clone carrying this T cell receptor beta chain was seen ten or more times. The source of the sample is a study of blood T cells in healthy people across ages. After removal of 4 bases from V and 2 bases from J, the junction contained 14 bases not matched to a gene. Looked up from germline, CDR1 is MNHNS and CDR2 is SASEGT. CDR3 size: 18 residues. With a J-beta primer mix and a sample-barcoded 5' primer, a second PCR ran roughly 6 to 11 cycles. TCRdb re-called the 5' RACE reads with MiXCR, one entry per CDR3 protein. The data contain about 590,000 distinct CDR3 sequences, roughly 31% of them seen just once; the ten biggest clones take up around a sixth.

Material: blood. The V gene is TRBV6-1, the J gene TRBJ2-7; 10 bases are a match to TRBD1. The source is a woman of 80 years or more in good health. CDR3 in DNA: TGTGCCAGCAGTGGGGGTTTCGACCGGGACAGGGGCCCCTACGAGCAGTACTTC. Translating gives CASSGGFDRDRGPYEQYF.